The rows below give T cell receptor beta chains drawn from one sample of a study of CD8+ T cells in alopecia areata. Method: immunoSEQ multiplex PCR; TCRdb's copy keeps in-frame clones and lacks some. The data contain 200,000 to 250,000 clones, roughly 64% of them singletons. Sequenced material: CD4+ T cells sorted from blood, taken at week 4, from a patient treated with tofacitinib. All receptors come from a human donor with alopecia areata. CDR3s include the opening cysteine and the closing phenylalanine or tryptophan. A D gene is named only where the DNA matches it firmly. Clone sizes are given selectively: once, few, many, or a class where the clone is expanded.

cdr3_aa	cdr3_nt	v_call	j_call	d_call	clone_size
CSVLGAAETQYF	TGCAGCGTTCTAGGGGCGGCGGAGACCCAGTACTTC	TRBV29-1	TRBJ2-5	-	once
CASRAGVSTDTQYF	TGTGCCAGCAGGGCGGGGGTGTCCACAGATACGCAGTATTTT	TRBV2	TRBJ2-3	TRBD2	-
CASSLAAGTAYEQYF	TGTGCCAGCAGCTTAGCAGCCGGGACAGCCTACGAGCAGTACTTC	TRBV7-2	TRBJ2-7	TRBD1	-
CASRPQGGGANVLTF	TGTGCCAGCAGGCCTCAGGGAGGAGGGGCCAACGTCCTGACTTTC	TRBV2	TRBJ2-6	-	-
CASSTSPGGRTDTQYF	TGTGCCAGCAGCACCTCCCCCGGGGGTCGCACAGATACGCAGTATTTT	TRBV11-2	TRBJ2-3	-	few
CASSITPYYGYTF	TGTGCCAGTAGTATAACCCCCTACTATGGCTACACCTTC	TRBV19	TRBJ1-2	-	few
CASRIRPPGGYTF	TGTGCCAGCAGGATAAGGCCCCCGGGTGGCTACACCTTC	TRBV2	TRBJ1-2	-	-
CAKTSGGRVNTGELFF	TGTGCCAAGACTAGCGGGGGGCGAGTTAACACCGGGGAGCTGTTTTTT	TRBV11-3	TRBJ2-2	TRBD2	-
CSGQGGYGYTF	TGCAGTGGACAGGGTGGCTATGGCTACACCTTC	TRBV20-1	TRBJ1-2	TRBD1	-
CAWSPRRRPGELFF	TGTGCCTGGAGTCCTCGTCGGAGGCCCGGGGAGCTGTTTTTT	TRBV30	TRBJ2-2	-	-
CASSRGVGSTEAFF	TGTGCCAGCAGTCGCGGGGTGGGGAGCACTGAAGCTTTCTTT	TRBV27	TRBJ1-1	-	-